This T cell receptor (beta chain) was identified in a study of regulatory T cells in long-lasting Graves disease. Time point defined: newly diagnosed GD, antithyroid drugs for less than 3 months. The TCR library used RNA extracted from PBMCs. The CDR3 length is 9 residues. The germline gives CDR1 SQVTM, CDR2 ANQGSEA. V lost 6 bases, J lost 8 bases, and 5 bases lay in between. Building of the TCR beta libraries involved iRepertoire HTBI primers and Arm-PCR of CDR3 regions. TCRdb reprocessed the multiplex PCR reads with MiXCR, giving one entry per CDR3 protein. The sample shows about 440,000 distinct CDR3 sequences, 14% to 15% of them seen only once. This clonotype was seen a few times. These data also formed part of another study, on T cells in Graves' hyperthyroidism and ophthalmopathy.

The starting material was peripheral blood mononuclear cells (PBMCs), obtained at new diagnosis, from a patient treated with antithyroid drugs. The TCR was taken from a woman under 40 with Graves disease. V and J are TRBV29-1 and TRBJ2-1; D is uncertain. CDR3 sequence: CSVEYEQFF. CDR3 coding DNA: TGCAGCGTAGAGTATGAGCAGTTCTTC.